Below, 14 T cell receptor beta chains from the same sample are listed, as sequenced in a study of CD8 T cells in ankylosing spondylitis. TCRdb called the 5' RACE reads again in MiXCR, with one record for every CDR3 protein. The sample lists about 800,000 distinct CDR3 sequences, roughly 12% seen once, with roughly 0.51% in the top ten. Broader study findings: Eight or nine highly homologous variants formed a TCR beta motif that appeared characteristic of ankylosing spondylitis blood.

Their antigen targets remain unknown. Sequencing input: blood, either unsorted or a sorted T cell fraction (not recorded which). The receptors stem from a male donor with ankylosing spondylitis.

This clonotype was seen ten or more times. The chain has TRBV20-1 and TRBJ1-5; 7 positions agree with TRBD1. Germline assignment: CDR1 DFQATT and CDR2 SNEGSKA (reference sequence). V lost 3 bases to trimming and J lost 0 bases; unmatched junction nucleotides: 5. This CDR3 has 15 amino acids. The CDR3 sequence: CSASQGGNSNQPQHF. The CDR3 coding sequence is TGCAGTGCTAGTCAGGGGGGAAATAGCAATCAGCCCCAGCATTTT.

The chain combines TRBV30 with TRBJ2-1, with TRBD2 as a possible D gene (6 bases). The V end was cut by 0 bases, the J end by 3 bases, with 12 bases between. Germline CDR1 and CDR2: GTSNPN and SVGIG (reference sequence). The CDR3 has 15 residues. The CDR3 loop reads CAWSVGSGYYNEQFF. The CDR3 DNA reads TGTGCCTGGAGTGTAGGTAGCGGATACTACAATGAGCAGTTCTTC.

This clonotype occurred a few times. This rearrangement joins TRBV24-1 to TRBJ2-5; D is possibly TRBD1 (5 bases). There are 17 residues in the CDR3. Germline-derived CDR1 and CDR2 are KGHDR and SFDVKD. Trimming stripped 1 base from V and 7 bases from J, with 21 bases between. CDR3 in amino acids: CATSDFPADSRRGTQYF. CDR3 in DNA: TGTGCCACCAGTGATTTCCCCGCCGACAGTCGAAGAGGGACCCAGTACTTC.

The chain couples TRBV14 to TRBJ2-2; TRBD2 agrees at 9 bases. V lost 4 bases and J lost 6; bases outside the gene matches: 9. The CDR3 is made up of 16 amino acids. Germline CDR1 is SGHDN and CDR2 is FVKESK. Here the CDR3 reads CASSRVAGAEAGELFF. The CDR3 region has the DNA TGTGCCAGCAGCCGGGTAGCGGGAGCAGAGGCCGGGGAGCTGTTTTTT.

This clonotype showed up many times. The chain uses TRBV5-1 and TRBJ2-3; TRBD1 aligns across 8 bases. Germline-derived CDR1 and CDR2 are SGHRS and YFSETQ. The CDR3 is 16 amino acids. Unmatched junction bases numbered 11, after V lost 4 bases and J lost 4 bases. CDR3 amino acids: CASSRGQAVFADTQYF. As DNA, the CDR3 is TGCGCCAGCAGCAGGGGACAGGCCGTCTTCGCAGATACGCAGTATTTT.

CDR3 sequence (DNA): TGTGCCAGCCATCAGGGGGCTTTATCACCCCTCCACTTT. Its translation: CASHQGALSPLHF. The chain links TRBV6-1 to TRBJ1-6; 8 bases fit TRBD1. With 8 bases clipped from V and 10 bases from J, the junction kept 7 bases outside the gene matches. CDR3 length equals 13 residues. The germline V gene encodes CDR1 MNHNS and CDR2 SASEGT.

This clonotype was seen only a few times. The chain joins TRBV27 to TRBJ2-1; 7 bases map to TRBD2. Germline lookup yields CDR1 MNHEY and CDR2 SMNVEV (reference sequence). J was trimmed by 3 bases and V by 5 bases; bases with no gene match: 7. The CDR3 covers 15 residues. This CDR3 is CASSPSGDLYNEQFF. CDR3 DNA: TGTGCCAGCAGTCCCAGCGGGGATCTCTACAATGAGCAGTTCTTC.

This sequence joins TRBV20-1 and TRBJ2-7; the D gene is possibly TRBD1 (6 bases). The length of the CDR3 is 12 residues. The V gene's germline CDR1 is DFQATT and CDR2 SNEGSKA (reference sequence). V dropped 3 bases and J dropped 6 bases, with 12 bases sitting between them. Written as DNA, the CDR3 is TGCAGTGCTAGTTTGGGGGCGAGCGAGCAGTACTTC. This encodes CSASLGASEQYF.

Of note for this clonotype: A clone one base away is much larger, so this may be a read error. The chain joins TRBV20-1 to TRBJ2-3, with 9 bases identical to TRBD2. This CDR3 is 13 amino acids long. V shed 6 bases, J shed 2 bases, and the junction held 3 bases outside the gene matches. The germline V gene has CDR1 DFQATT and CDR2 SNEGSKA (reference sequence). As DNA, the CDR3 is TGCAGTGCCGGGACTAGCTTCACAGATACGCAGTATTTT. Protein: CSAGTSFTDTQYF.

This clonotype appeared many times. The chain has TRBV20-1 and TRBJ2-1; 10 bases are shared with TRBD2. V shed 3 bases, J shed 7 bases, and the junction held 6 bases outside the gene matches. The CDR3 runs 14 residues. CDR1 is DFQATT and CDR2 is SNEGSKA in the germline V gene (reference sequence). The CDR3, as DNA: TGCAGTGCTAGGTGGCTAGCGGGAGCTAATGAGCAGTTCTTC. As protein: CSARWLAGANEQFF.

In this sample, this clonotype turned up many times. V gene TRBV20-1 combines with J gene TRBJ2-3, with 7 bases fitting TRBD1. The CDR3 length is 16 residues. The J segment lost 2 bases and the V segment lost 3 bases, leaving 11 bases of the junction unmatched. Germline-derived CDR1 and CDR2 are DFQATT and SNEGSKA (reference sequence). In DNA, the CDR3 is TGCAGTGCTAGTCCCTTGGGACAGCGACACACAGATACGCAGTATTTT. It specifies CSASPLGQRHTDTQYF.

This clonotype appeared a few times. A read error may account for a junction end that differs from germline. CDR3 loop: CASSPTLNHYEQYF. CDR3 coding DNA: TGTGCTAGCAGCCCGACCCTAAACCACTACGAGCAGTACTTC. V usage is TRBV7-7 and J usage is TRBJ2-7, with no clear D. The V gene's germline CDR1 is SSHAT and CDR2 FNYEAQ (reference sequence). This CDR3 is built from 14 residues.

This clonotype was seen only a few times. The rearrangement links TRBV20-1 to TRBJ2-1; 10 bases fit TRBD2. The CDR3 loop spans 15 amino acids. V shed 8 bases and J 8 bases; nucleotides not matched to a gene: 15. The germline CDR1 and CDR2 sequences are DFQATT and SNEGSKA (reference sequence). CDR3 DNA sequence: TGCAGTACCAGGCGTGGAAGCGGGGGGGCGGATGAGCAGTTCTTC. Protein sequence: CSTRRGSGGADEQFF.

The chain couples TRBV7-2 to TRBJ1-1; 7 bases match TRBD1. Germline V gene data show CDR1 as SGHTA and CDR2 as FQGNSA. The J segment lost 5 bases and the V segment lost 5 bases, leaving 8 bases of the junction unmatched. The CDR3 totals 14 residues. The CDR3 nucleotides read TGTGCCAGCAGCCAGACAGGGCAGGGAACTGAAGCTTTCTTT. Residues: CASSQTGQGTEAFF. Looking up the rest from reference TRBV7-2 and TRBJ1-1 gives the full variable domain: GAGVSQSPSNKVTEKGKDVELRCDPISGHTALYWYRQSLGQGLEFLIYFQGNSAPDKSGLPSDRFSAERTGGSVSTLTIQRTQQEDSAVYLCASSQTGQGTEAFFGQGTRLTVV.